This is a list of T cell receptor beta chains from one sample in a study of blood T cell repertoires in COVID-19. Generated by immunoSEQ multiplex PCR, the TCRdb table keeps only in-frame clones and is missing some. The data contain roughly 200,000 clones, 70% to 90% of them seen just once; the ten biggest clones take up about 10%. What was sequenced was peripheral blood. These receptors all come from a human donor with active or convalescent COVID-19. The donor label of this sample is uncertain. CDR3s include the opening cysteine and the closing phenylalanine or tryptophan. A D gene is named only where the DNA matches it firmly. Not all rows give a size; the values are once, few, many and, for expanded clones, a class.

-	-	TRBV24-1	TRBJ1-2	TGTGCCACCAGTGACCGGGGGGGACGGCATGGCTACACCTTC	CATSDRGGRHGYTF
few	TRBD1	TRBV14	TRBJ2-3	TGTGCCAGCAGCCAAACTTATTCCAGGGGGCCGCACACAGATACGCAGTATTTT	CASSQTYSRGPHTDTQYF
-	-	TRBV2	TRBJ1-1	TGTGCCAGCATTAGAGGGCTGAACACTGAAGCTTTCTTT	CASIRGLNTEAFF
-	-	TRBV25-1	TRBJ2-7	TGTGCCAGCAGTGAAAAACCGGGACACTCCTACGAGCAGTACTTC	CASSEKPGHSYEQYF
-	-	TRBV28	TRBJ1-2	TGTGCCAGCAGTTCGGGAGGAGATAGTTACTATGGCTACACCTTC	CASSSGGDSYYGYTF
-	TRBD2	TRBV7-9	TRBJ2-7	TGTGCCAGCAGCGGACGACTAGCGGGAGACTACGAGCAGTACTTC	CASSGRLAGDYEQYF
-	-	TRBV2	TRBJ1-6	TGTGCCAGCAGTGAAGCGCATGCGGGCCGGCAGAGCTCCTATAATTCACCCCTCCACTTT	CASSEAHAGRQSSYNSPLHF
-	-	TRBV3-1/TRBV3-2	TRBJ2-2	TGTGCCAGCAGCCAACGCACCGGGGAGCTGTTTTTT	CASSQRTGELFF
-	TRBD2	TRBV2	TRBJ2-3	TGTGCCAGCAGAGCTTCGTTTGCGGGAGGCGCTAGCACAGATACGCAGTATTTT	CASRASFAGGASTDTQYF
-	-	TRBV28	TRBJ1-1	TGTGCCAGCCACGAGGGCAGGATGGGTCTCGGCACTGAAGCTTTCTTT	CASHEGRMGLGTEAFF
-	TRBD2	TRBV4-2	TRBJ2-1	TGTGCCAGCAGCCAACCTAGCGGACAATTTTTGGAGGAGCAGTTCTTC	CASSQPSGQFLEEQFF
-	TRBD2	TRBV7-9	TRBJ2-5	TGTGCCAGCAGCTTAACGGGGGGCCAAGAGACCCAGTACTTC	CASSLTGGQETQYF
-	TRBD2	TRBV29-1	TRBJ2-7	TGCAGCGTTGTGGCGGGAGGGGGTTACGAGCAGTACTTC	CSVVAGGGYEQYF
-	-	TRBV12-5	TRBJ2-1	TGTGCTAGTGGTTTGTATTGGGGGGGGCGGGCCTACAATGAGCAGTTCTTC	CASGLYWGGRAYNEQFF
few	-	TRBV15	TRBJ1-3	TGTGCCACCAGCAGAGATCCCAGCTCTGGAAACACCATATATTTT	CATSRDPSSGNTIYF
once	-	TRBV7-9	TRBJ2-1	TGTGCCAGCAGCTCCAGGACACCAAGCTCCTACAATGAGCAGTTCTTC	CASSSRTPSSYNEQFF
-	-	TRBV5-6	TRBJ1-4	TGTGCCAGCAGCTTGGGGGGGCCTAATGAAAAACTGTTTTTT	CASSLGGPNEKLFF
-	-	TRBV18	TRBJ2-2	TGTGCCAGCTCGCTCCGTAGGGGCCGGAACACCGGGGAGCTGTTTTTT	CASSLRRGRNTGELFF
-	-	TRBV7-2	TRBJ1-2	TGTGCCAGCAGCTTAGGGGGGGTGAACTATGGCTACACCTTC	CASSLGGVNYGYTF
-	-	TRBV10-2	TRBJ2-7	TGCGCCAGCAGGCGGGCCGGGCCGGACTACGAGCAGTACTTC	CASRRAGPDYEQYF
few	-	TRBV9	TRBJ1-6	TGTGCCAGCAGCGTAGGACAGGCCAATTCACCCCTCCACTTT	CASSVGQANSPLHF
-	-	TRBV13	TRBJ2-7	TGTGCCAGCAGCTTAGACAGAGCCTACGAGCAGTACTTC	CASSLDRAYEQYF
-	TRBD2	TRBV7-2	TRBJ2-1	TGTGCCAGCAGCTTAGTGATTAGCGGGGGTGAGCAGTTCTTC	CASSLVISGGEQFF
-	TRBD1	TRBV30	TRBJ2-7	TGTGCCTCCTCCGGGACAGGGGTGCACGAGCAGTACTTC	CASSGTGVHEQYF
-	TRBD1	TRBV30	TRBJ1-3	TGTGCCTGGAGTGTCCCGAGACAGGGAAGAAACACCATATATTTT	CAWSVPRQGRNTIYF
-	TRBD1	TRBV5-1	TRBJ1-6	TGCGCCAGCAGCCTCGAGACAGGGAGCGTTTCACCCCTCCACTTT	CASSLETGSVSPLHF
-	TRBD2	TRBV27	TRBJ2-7	TGTGCCAGCAGCCCCCTAGCGGGAGGCTCTGCCTACGAGCAGTACTTC	CASSPLAGGSAYEQYF
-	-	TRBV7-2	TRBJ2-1	TGTGCCAGCAGCCCTCGTCATGAGCAGTTCTTC	CASSPRHEQFF
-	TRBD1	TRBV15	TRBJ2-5	TGTGCCACCAGCAGAGGGGGGGCAGGGGGCGAGGAGACCCAGTACTTC	CATSRGGAGGEETQYF
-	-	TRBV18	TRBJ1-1	TGTGCCAGCTCACCACCGACAGAAGATGAAGCTTTCTTT	CASSPPTEDEAFF
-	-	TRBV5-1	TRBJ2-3	TGCGCCAGCAGCCCGGGGACAATTAGCACAGATACGCAGTATTTT	CASSPGTISTDTQYF
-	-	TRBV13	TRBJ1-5	TGTGCCAGCAGCTTAACCGGGGGAAATCAGCCCCAGCATTTT	CASSLTGGNQPQHF
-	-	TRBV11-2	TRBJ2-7	TGTGCCAGCAGCCCTTCGTTGGGGGGCGAGCAGTACTTC	CASSPSLGGEQYF
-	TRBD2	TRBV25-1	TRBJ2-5	TGTGCCAGCGGCGGGGGGCAGGTGGAGACCCAGTACTTC	CASGGGQVETQYF
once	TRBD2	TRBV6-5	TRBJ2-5	TGTGCCAGCAGCCCAGAGGGACTAGCGGTACGGACCCAGTACTTC	CASSPEGLAVRTQYF
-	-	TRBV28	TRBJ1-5	TGTGCCAGCAGGTCGATCACGGGGAGGTATAGCAATCAGCCCCAGCATTTT	CASRSITGRYSNQPQHF